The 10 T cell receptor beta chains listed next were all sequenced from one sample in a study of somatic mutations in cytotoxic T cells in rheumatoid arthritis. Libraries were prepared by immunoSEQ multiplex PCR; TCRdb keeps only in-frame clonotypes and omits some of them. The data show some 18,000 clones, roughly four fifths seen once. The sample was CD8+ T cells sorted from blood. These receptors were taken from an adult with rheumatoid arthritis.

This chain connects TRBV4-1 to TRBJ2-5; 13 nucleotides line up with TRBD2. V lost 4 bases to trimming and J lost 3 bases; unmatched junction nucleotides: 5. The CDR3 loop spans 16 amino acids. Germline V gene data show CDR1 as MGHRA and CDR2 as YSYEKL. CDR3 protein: CASSLQLAGGEETQYF. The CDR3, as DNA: TGCGCCAGCAGCCTTCAACTAGCGGGAGGGGAAGAGACCCAGTACTTC.

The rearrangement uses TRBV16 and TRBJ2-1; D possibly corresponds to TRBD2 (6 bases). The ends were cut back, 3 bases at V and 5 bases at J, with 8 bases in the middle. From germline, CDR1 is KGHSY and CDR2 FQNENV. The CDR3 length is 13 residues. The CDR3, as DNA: TGTGCCAGCAGCCACGGGGGTGACAATGAGCAGTTCTTC. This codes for CASSHGGDNEQFF.

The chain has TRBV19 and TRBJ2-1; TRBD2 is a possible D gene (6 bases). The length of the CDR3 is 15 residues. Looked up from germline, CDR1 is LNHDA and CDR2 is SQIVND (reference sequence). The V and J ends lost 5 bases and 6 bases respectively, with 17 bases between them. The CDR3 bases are TGTGCCAGTAGTCCCCTATTGGGGGGAGTCAATGAGCAGTTCTTC. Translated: CASSPLLGGVNEQFF. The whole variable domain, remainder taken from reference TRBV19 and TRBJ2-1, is DGGITQSPKYLFRKEGQNVTLSCEQNLNHDAMYWYRQDPGQGLRLIYYSQIVNDFQKGDIAEGYSVSREKKESFPLTVTSAQKNPTAFYLCASSPLLGGVNEQFFGPGTRLTVL.

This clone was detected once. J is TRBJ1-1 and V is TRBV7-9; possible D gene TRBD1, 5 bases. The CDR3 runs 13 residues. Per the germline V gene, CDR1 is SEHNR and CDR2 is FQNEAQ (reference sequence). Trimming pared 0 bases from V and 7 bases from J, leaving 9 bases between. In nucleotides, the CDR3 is TGTGCCAGCAGCTTAGCGGGGGGGGGTGAAGCTTTCTTT. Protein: CASSLAGGGEAFF.

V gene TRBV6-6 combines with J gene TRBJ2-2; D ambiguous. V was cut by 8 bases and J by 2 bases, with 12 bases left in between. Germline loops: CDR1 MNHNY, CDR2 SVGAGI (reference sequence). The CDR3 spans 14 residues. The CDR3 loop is CASQPPENTGELFF. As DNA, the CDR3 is TGTGCCAGCCAGCCACCTGAAAACACCGGGGAGCTGTTTTTT.

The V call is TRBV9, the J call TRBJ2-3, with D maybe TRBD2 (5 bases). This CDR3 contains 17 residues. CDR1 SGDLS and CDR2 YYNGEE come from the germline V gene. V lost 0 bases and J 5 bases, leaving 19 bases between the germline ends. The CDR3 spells CASSVAGSNLALDTQYF. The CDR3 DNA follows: TGTGCCAGCAGCGTAGCAGGTAGTAATCTAGCTCTAGATACGCAGTATTTT.

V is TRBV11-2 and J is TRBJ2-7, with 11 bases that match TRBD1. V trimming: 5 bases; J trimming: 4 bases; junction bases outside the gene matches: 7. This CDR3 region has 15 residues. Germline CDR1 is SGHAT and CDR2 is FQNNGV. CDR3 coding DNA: TGTGCCAGCAGCCACGGACAGGGGGCTTTGTACGAGCAGTACTTC. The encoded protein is CASSHGQGALYEQYF. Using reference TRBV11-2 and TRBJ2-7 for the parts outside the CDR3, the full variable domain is EAGVAQSPRYKIIEKRQSVAFWCNPISGHATLYWYQQILGQGPKLLIQFQNNGVVDDSQLPKDRFSAERLKGVDSTLKIQPAKLEDSAVYLCASSHGQGALYEQYFGPGTRLTVT.

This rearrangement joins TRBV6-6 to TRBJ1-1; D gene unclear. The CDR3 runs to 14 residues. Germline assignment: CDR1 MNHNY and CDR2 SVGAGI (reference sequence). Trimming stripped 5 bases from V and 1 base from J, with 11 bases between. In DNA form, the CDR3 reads TGTGCCAGCAGTCCGGGCCTAGGGAACACTGAAGCTTTCTTT. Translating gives CASSPGLGNTEAFF.

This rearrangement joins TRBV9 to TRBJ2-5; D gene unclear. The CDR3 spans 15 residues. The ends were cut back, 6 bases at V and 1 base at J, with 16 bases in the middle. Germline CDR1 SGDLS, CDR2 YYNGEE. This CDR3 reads CASTPGYGSQETQYF. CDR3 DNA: TGTGCCAGCACCCCCGGGTACGGCAGCCAAGAGACCCAGTACTTC.

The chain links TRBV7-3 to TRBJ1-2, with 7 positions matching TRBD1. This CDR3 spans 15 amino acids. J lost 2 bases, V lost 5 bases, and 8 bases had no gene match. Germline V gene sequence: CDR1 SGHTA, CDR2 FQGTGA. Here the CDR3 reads CASSAAGQRNYGYTF. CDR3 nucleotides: TGTGCCAGCAGCGCCGCGGGACAGAGAAACTATGGCTACACCTTC.